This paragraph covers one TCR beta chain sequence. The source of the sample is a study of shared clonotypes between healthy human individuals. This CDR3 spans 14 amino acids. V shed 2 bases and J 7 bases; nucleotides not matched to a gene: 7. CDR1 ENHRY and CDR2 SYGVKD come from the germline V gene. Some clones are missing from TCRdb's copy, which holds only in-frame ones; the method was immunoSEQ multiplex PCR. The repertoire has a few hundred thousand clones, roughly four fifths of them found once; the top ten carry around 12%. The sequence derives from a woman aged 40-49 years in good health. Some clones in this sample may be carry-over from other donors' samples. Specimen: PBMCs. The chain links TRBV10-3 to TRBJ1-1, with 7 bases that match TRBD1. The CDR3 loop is CAISESDRAIEAFF. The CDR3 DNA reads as TGTGCCATCAGTGAGAGCGACAGGGCCATTGAAGCTTTCTTT.